These 7 T cell receptor beta chains were sequenced from one sample in a study of memory CD4+ T cells and cytomegalovirus serostatus. Produced via immunoSEQ multiplex PCR; TCRdb's table is partial and in-frame only. The profile covers about 57,000 clones, with less than 80% appearing a single time and 0.82% taken by the ten largest. Single viable CD3+CD4+CD8-CD45RO+ cells were sorted as the memory CD4+ T cells. Sequencing was carried out using memory CD4+ T cells from blood. These receptors originate from an adult in good health and CMV-seronegative.

This chain connects TRBV27 to TRBJ2-2, with 7 bases fitting TRBD2. CDR1 is MNHEY and CDR2 is SMNVEV in the germline V gene (reference sequence). CDR3 length: 16 residues. V gave up 9 bases and J gave up 4 bases; unmatched junction bases: 14. DNA for the CDR3: TGTGCCAGGTCAGTCCGTCCGGGGGGAAGCACCGGGGAGCTGTTTTTT. This translates into CARSVRPGGSTGELFF.

The CDR3 region is CASSPGAGGETKNIQYF. The CDR3 region has the DNA TGTGCCAGCAGCCCCGGGGCGGGAGGGGAGACCAAAAACATTCAGTACTTC. The gene calls are TRBV13 and TRBJ2-4; TRBD2 matches at 9 bases. Germline CDR1 is PRHDT and CDR2 is FYEKMQ (reference sequence). The CDR3 contains 17 residues. Unmatched junction bases numbered 10, after V lost 5 bases and J lost 2 bases.

CDR3 region: CASSPAGVTNEKLFF. The CDR3 bases are TGTGCCAGCAGCCCCGCGGGGGTGACTAATGAAAAACTGTTTTTT. The chain is built from TRBV28 and TRBJ1-4; possibly TRBD1 for D (5 bases). From germline, CDR1 is MDHEN and CDR2 SYDVKM. Between the trimmed V and J ends, which lost 6 bases and 2 bases, there was a span of 13 bases. The CDR3 length is 15 residues. The full variable domain, rest sourced from reference TRBV28 and TRBJ1-4, is DVKVTQSSRYLVKRTGEKVFLECVQDMDHENMFWYRQDPGLGLRLIYFSYDVKMKEKGDIPEGYSVSREKKERFSLILESASTNQTSMYLCASSPAGVTNEKLFFGSGTQLSVL.

The chain is built from TRBV15 and TRBJ2-7; 9 bases are shared with TRBD2. The CDR3 runs 15 residues. The V segment lost 5 bases and the J segment 2 bases; nucleotides outside the gene matches: 7. Looked up from germline, CDR1 is LNHNV and CDR2 is YYDKDF (reference sequence). DNA of the CDR3: TGTGCCACCAGCTCAGGTGGCGGGGGGGCCTACGAGCAGTACTTC. Translation: CATSSGGGGAYEQYF.

This chain links TRBV2 with TRBJ1-1, with TRBD1 matching 11 bases. The germline CDR1 and CDR2 sequences are SNHLY and FYNNEI. The V gene end was trimmed by 6 bases and the J gene end by 5 bases; junction bases not matched to a gene: 5. CDR3 length: 14 amino acids. The CDR3 loop reads CASSWDRGNTEAFF. The CDR3 bases are TGTGCCAGCAGCTGGGACAGGGGGAATACTGAAGCTTTCTTT.

The genes are TRBV30 and TRBJ1-3, with D unresolved. V was trimmed by 1 base and J by 4 bases, leaving 14 bases between them. CDR3 length equals 15 residues. Germline-derived CDR1 and CDR2 are GTSNPN and SVGIG (reference sequence). CDR3 sequence: CAWSDGSMVGNTIYF. CDR3 nucleotides: TGTGCCTGGAGTGACGGGTCAATGGTGGGAAACACCATATATTTT.

The sample holds a few counts of this clone. The chain links TRBV10-1 to TRBJ2-3, with D perhaps given as TRBD1 or TRBD2 (6 bases each). V was trimmed by 2 bases and J by 2 bases, leaving 17 bases between them. Germline loops: CDR1 WNHNN, CDR2 SYGVQD (reference sequence). The CDR3 has 17 residues. The CDR3 protein is CASSEGTRDFYTDTQYF. The CDR3 DNA reads as TGCGCCAGCAGTGAGGGGACACGGGACTTCTACACAGATACGCAGTATTTT.